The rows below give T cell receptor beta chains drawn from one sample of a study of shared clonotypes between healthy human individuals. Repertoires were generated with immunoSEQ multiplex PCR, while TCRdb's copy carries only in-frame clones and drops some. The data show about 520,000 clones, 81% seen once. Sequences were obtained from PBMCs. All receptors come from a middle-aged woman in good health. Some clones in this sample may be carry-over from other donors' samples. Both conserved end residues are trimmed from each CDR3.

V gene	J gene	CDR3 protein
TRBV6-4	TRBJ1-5	ARAPVFVGPTNYSNQPQH
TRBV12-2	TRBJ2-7	ASRVISGTGSSYEQY
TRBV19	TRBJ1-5	ASSSQGLSNQPQH
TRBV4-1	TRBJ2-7	ASSQVKRTYEQY
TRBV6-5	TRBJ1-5	STGFQPQH
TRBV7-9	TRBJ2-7	ASSLLGGSAAGWLSEQY
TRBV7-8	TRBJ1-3	ASSARQGALSGNTIY
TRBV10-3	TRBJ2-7	AISESVDPGQY
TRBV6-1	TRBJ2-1	ASSDPPGQYNEQF
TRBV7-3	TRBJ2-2	ASSPGLVVGELF
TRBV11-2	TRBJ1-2	ASSQDSNYGYT